This T cell receptor (beta chain) came from a study of cytomegalovirus exposure and HLA in healthy donors. Study-level results: The study put 150 or so TCR beta chains on its list as cytomegalovirus-associated. An analysis that came later showed most CMV-associated TCR beta chains appearing HLA-restricted.

PCR primers comprised 60 Vbeta and 13 Jbeta primers. TCRdb's copy holds only in-frame clones and misses some; the assay was immunoSEQ multiplex PCR. This sample has 110,000 to 150,000 clones, with 80% to 90% found just once. The CDR3 totals 15 residues. Germline V gene sequence: CDR1 MNHEY, CDR2 SMNVEV (reference sequence). V shed 5 bases and J shed 0 bases, with 14 bases lying between them. Turning to this clone: Its specificity is unknown.

Every donor was a healthy person donating bone marrow. The chain recombines TRBV27 with TRBJ2-7; maybe TRBD1 (5 bases). This receptor was taken from a boy aged 2 to 9 in good health and CMV-seronegative. Sequenced material: PBMCs. CDR3 sequence reads: CASSPHRPVSYEQYF. The CDR3 nucleotides are TGTGCCAGCAGTCCACACAGGCCCGTCTCCTACGAGCAGTACTTC.